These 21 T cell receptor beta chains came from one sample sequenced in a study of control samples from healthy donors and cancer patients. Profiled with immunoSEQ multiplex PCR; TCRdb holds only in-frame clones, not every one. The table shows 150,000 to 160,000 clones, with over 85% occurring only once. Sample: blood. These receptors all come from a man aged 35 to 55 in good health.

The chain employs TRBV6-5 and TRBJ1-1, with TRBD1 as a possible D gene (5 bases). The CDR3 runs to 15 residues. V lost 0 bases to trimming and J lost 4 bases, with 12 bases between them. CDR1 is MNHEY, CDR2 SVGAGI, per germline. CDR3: CASSYSIRGGTEAFF. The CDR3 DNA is TGTGCCAGCAGTTACTCGATCCGGGGGGGCACTGAAGCTTTCTTT.

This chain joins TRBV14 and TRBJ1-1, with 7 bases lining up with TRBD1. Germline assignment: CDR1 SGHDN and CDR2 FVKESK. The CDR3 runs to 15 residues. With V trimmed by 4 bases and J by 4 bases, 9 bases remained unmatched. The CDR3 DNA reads TGTGCCAGCAGCCGGGTAGCCAAGGGGGCCACTGAAGCTTTCTTT. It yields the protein CASSRVAKGATEAFF.

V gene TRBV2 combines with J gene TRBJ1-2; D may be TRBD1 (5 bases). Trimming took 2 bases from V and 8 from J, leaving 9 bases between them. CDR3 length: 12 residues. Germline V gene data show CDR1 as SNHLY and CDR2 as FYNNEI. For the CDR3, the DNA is TGTGCCAGCAGTGAACAGGGTAACGGCTACACCTTC. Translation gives CASSEQGNGYTF. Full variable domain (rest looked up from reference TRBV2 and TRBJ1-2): EPEVTQTPSHQVTQMGQEVILRCVPISNHLYFYWYRQILGQKVEFLVSFYNNEISEKSEIFDDQFSVERPDGSNFTLKIRSTKLEDSAMYFCASSEQGNGYTFGSGTRLTVV.

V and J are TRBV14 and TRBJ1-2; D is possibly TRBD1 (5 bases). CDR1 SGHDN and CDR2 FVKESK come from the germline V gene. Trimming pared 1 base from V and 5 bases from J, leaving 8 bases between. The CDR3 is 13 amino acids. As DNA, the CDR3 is TGTGCCAGCAGCCAAGCCGGGGCTTATGGCTACACCTTC. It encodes CASSQAGAYGYTF.

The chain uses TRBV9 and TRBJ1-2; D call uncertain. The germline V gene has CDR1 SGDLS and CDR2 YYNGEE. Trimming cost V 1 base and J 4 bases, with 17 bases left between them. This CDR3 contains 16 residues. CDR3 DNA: TGTGCCAGCAGCGTAAGGGCGCAACACCCGTTCTATGGCTACACCTTC. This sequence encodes CASSVRAQHPFYGYTF.

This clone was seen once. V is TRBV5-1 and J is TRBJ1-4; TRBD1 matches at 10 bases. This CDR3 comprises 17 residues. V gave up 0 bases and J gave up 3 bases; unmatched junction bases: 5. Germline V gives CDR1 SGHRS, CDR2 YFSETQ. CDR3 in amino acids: CASSLGTGGKSNEKLFF. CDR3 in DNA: TGCGCCAGCAGCTTGGGGACAGGGGGAAAGTCTAATGAAAAACTGTTTTTT.

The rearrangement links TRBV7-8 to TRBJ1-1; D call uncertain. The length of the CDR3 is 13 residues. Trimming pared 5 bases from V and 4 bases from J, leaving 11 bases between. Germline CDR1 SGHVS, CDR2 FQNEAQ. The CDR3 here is CASSLLVGTEAFF. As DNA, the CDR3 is TGTGCCAGCAGCCTCCTGGTGGGCACTGAAGCTTTCTTT.

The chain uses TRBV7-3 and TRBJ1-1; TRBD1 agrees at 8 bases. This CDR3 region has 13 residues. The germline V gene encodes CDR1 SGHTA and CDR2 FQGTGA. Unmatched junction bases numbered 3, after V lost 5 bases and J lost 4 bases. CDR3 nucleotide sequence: TGTGCCAGCAGCGTTACAGGGGGCACTGAAGCTTTCTTT. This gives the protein CASSVTGGTEAFF.

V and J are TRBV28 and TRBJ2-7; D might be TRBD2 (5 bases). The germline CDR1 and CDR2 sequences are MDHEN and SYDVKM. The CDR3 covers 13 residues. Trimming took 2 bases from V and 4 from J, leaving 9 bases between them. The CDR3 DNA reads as TGTGCCAGCAGTTTAGAGGGTAATTACGAGCAGTACTTC. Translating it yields CASSLEGNYEQYF.

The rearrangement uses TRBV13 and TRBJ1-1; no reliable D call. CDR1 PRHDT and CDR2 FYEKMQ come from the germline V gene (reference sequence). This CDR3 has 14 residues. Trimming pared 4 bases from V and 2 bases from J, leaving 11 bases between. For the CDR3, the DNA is TGTGCCAGCAGCTCCTGGAGCGATAACACTGAAGCTTTCTTT. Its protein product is CASSSWSDNTEAFF.

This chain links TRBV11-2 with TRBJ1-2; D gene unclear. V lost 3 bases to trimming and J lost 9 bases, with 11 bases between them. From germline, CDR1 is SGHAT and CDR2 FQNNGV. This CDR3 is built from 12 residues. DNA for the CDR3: TGTGCCAGCAGCTTTATACGAGGTCGCTACACCTTC. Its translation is CASSFIRGRYTF.

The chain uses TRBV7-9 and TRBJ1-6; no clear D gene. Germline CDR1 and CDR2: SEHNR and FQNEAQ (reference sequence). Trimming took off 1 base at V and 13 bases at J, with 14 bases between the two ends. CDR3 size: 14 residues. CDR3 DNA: TGTGCCAGCAGCTTAGGGTCTGCCGTACCCCCCCTCCACTTT. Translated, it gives CASSLGSAVPPLHF. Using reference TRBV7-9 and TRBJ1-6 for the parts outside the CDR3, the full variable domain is DTGVSQNPRHKITKRGQNVTFRCDPISEHNRLYWYRQTLGQGPEFLTYFQNEAQLEKSRLLSDRFSAERPKGSFSTLEIQRTEQGDSAMYLCASSLGSAVPPLHFGNGTRLTVT.

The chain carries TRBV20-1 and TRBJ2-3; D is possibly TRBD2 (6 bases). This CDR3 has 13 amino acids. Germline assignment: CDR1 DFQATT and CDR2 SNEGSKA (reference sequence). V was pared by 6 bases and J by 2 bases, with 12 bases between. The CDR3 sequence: CSASRGDTDTQYF. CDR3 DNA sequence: TGCAGTGCCAGTCGCGGGGACACAGATACGCAGTATTTT.

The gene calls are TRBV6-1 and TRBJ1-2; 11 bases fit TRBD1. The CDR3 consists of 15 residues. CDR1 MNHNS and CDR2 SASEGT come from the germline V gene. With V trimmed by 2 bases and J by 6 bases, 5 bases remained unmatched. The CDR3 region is CASSERGQGVNGYTF. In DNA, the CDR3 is TGTGCCAGCAGTGAAAGGGGACAGGGGGTCAATGGCTACACCTTC.

CDR3 nucleotides: TGCGCCAGCAGCTTCGGGTCCGGGGGTCAGCCCCAGCATTTT. Protein: CASSFGSGGQPQHF. The V gene is TRBV5-1, the J gene TRBJ1-5, with a weak D call TRBD1 (5 bases). The germline V gene has CDR1 SGHRS and CDR2 YFSETQ. V was clipped by 2 bases and J by 6 bases, with 12 bases between them. The CDR3 is 14 residues long.

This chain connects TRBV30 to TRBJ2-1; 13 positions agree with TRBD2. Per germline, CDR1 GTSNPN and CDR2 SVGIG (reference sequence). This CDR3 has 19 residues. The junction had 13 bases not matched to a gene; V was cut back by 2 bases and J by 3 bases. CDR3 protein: CAWSITGTSGAPGYNEQFF. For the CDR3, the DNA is TGTGCCTGGAGTATTACCGGGACTAGCGGGGCCCCAGGCTACAATGAGCAGTTCTTC. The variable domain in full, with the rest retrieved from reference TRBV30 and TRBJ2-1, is SQTIHQWPATLVQPVGSPLSLECTVEGTSNPNLYWYRQAAGRGLQLLFYSVGIGQISSEVPQNLSASRPQDRQFILSSKKLLLSDSGFYLCAWSITGTSGAPGYNEQFFGPGTRLTVL.

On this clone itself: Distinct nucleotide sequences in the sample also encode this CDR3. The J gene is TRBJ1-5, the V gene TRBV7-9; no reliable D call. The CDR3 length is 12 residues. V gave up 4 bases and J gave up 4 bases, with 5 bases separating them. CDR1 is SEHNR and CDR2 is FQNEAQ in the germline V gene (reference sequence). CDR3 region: CASSSPNQPQHF. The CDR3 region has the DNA TGTGCCAGCAGCTCGCCGAATCAGCCCCAGCATTTT.

The CDR3: CSVVSVTKNTEAFF. In nucleotides, the CDR3 is TGCAGCGTTGTTTCGGTAACGAAGAACACTGAAGCTTTCTTT. V and J are TRBV29-1 and TRBJ1-1; D is unclear. CDR3 length: 14 residues. Trimming took 4 bases from V and 1 from J, leaving 13 bases between them. Germline lookup yields CDR1 SQVTM and CDR2 ANQGSEA. Drawing the rest from reference TRBV29-1 and TRBJ1-1, the complete variable domain is SAVISQKPSRDICQRGTSLTIQCQVDSQVTMMFWYRQQPGQSLTLIATANQGSEATYESGFVIDKFPISRPNLTFSTLTVSNMSPEDSSIYLCSVVSVTKNTEAFFGQGTRLTVV.

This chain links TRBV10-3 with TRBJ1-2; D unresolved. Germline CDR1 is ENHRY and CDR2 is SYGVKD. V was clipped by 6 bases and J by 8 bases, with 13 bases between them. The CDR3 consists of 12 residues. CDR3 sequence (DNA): TGTGCCATCAGAATACAAGGGCAGGGCTACACCTTC. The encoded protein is CAIRIQGQGYTF.

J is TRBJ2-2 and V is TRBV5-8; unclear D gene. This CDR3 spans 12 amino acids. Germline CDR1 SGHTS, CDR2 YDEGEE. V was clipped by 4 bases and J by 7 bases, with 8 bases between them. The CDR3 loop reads CASSEFRGELFF. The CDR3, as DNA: TGTGCCAGCAGCGAGTTCCGCGGGGAGCTGTTTTTT. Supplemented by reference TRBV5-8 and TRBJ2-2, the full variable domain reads EAGVTQSPTHLIKTRGQQATLRCSPISGHTSVYWYQQALGLGLQFLLWYDEGEERNRGNFPPRFSGRQFPNYSSELNVNALELEDSALYLCASSEFRGELFFGEGSRLTVL.

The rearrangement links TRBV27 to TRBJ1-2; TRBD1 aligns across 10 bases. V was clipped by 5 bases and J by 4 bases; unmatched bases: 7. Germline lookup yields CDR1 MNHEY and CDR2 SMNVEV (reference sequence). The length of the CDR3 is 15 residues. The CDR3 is CASSPGTGVIYGYTF. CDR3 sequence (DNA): TGTGCCAGCAGTCCCGGGACAGGGGTAATCTATGGCTACACCTTC.